At least ten counts were recorded for the clone carrying this TCR beta chain. Assay used: immunoSEQ multiplex PCR; TCRdb lists only in-frame clones, some missing. In the table there are roughly 60,000 clones, 75% to 85% of which are singletons. The CDR3 spans 15 residues. Trimming pared 1 base from V and 2 bases from J, leaving 11 bases between. CDR1 and CDR2 (germline): SEHNR, FQNEAQ (reference sequence). This sample stems from a study of blood T cell repertoires in COVID-19. Turning to the study itself: T cells, B-cell-depleted T cells, or PBMCs supplied cDNA or gDNA.

The chain combines TRBV7-9 with TRBJ1-1; the D gene is possibly TRBD1 (5 bases). The receptor comes from a human donor in a cohort sampled during active COVID-19. The specimen was peripheral blood. The CDR3 loop reads CASSLGRGSNTEAFF. The CDR3 region has the DNA TGTGCCAGCAGCTTAGGGCGGGGCAGCAACACTGAAGCTTTCTTT. Filled out from reference TRBV7-9 and TRBJ1-1, the complete variable domain reads DTGVSQNPRHKITKRGQNVTFRCDPISEHNRLYWYRQTLGQGPEFLTYFQNEAQLEKSRLLSDRFSAERPKGSFSTLEIQRTEQGDSAMYLCASSLGRGSNTEAFFGQGTRLTVV.